This TCR beta chain is from a study of multiple sclerosis patients with progressive multifocal leukoencephalopathy. Sequenced by immunoSEQ multiplex PCR; TCRdb stores in-frame clones only, minus some. The table shows 25,000 to 35,000 clones, with roughly 90% occurring only once. Time point meaning: time of PML onset. The sequenced sample was PBMCs, obtained from a patient treated with natalizumab. This TCR derives from a woman in her forties with progressive multifocal leukoencephalopathy.

DNA for the CDR3: TGTGCCAGCAGCCTGGACCGCAATCAGCCCCAGCATTTT. It codes for CASSLDRNQPQHF. The chain carries TRBV5-4 and TRBJ1-5; D remains ambiguous. Looked up from germline, CDR1 is SGHNT and CDR2 is YYREEE (reference sequence). The CDR3 runs to 13 residues. V was trimmed by 4 bases and J by 2 bases, leaving 7 bases between them. Looking up the rest from reference TRBV5-4 and TRBJ1-5 gives the full variable domain: ETGVTQSPTHLIKTRGQQVTLRCSSQSGHNTVSWYQQALGQGPQFIFQYYREEENGRGNFPPRFSGLQFPNYSSELNVNALELDDSALYLCASSLDRNQPQHFGDGTRLSIL.